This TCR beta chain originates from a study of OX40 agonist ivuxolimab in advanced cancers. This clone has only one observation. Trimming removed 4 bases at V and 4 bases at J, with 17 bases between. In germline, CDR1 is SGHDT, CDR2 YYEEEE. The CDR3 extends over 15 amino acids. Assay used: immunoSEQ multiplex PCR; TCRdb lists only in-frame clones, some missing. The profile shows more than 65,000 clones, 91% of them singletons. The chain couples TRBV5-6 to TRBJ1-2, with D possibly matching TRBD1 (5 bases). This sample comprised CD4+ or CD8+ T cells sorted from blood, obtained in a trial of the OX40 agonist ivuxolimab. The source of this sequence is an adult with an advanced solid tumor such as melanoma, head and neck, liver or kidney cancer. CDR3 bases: TGTGCCAGCAGCCCGTATGTGGGGCGAGGCTATGGCTACACCTTC. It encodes CASSPYVGRGYGYTF.